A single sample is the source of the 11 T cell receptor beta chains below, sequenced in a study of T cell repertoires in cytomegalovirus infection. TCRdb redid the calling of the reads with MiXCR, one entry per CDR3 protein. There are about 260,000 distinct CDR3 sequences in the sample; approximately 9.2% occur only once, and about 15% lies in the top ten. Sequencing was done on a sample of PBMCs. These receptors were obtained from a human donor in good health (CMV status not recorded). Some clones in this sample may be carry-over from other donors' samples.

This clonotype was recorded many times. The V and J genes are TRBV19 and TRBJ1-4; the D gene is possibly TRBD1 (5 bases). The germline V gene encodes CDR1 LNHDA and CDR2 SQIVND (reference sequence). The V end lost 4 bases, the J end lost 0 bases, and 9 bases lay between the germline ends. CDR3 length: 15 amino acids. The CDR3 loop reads CASSTGISTNEKLFF. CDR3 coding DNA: TGTGCCAGTAGTACAGGGATATCAACTAATGAAAAACTGTTTTTT.

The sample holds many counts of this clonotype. Written as DNA, the CDR3 is TGTGCCAGCAGCTTGACAGGGGTGGGCGCAGAGCCCCAGCATTTT. Translation: CASSLTGVGAEPQHF. The gene calls are TRBV7-2 and TRBJ1-5, with 8 bases fitting TRBD1. Unmatched junction bases numbered 9, after V lost 3 bases and J lost 8 bases. This CDR3 is 15 amino acids long. Germline CDR1 is SGHTA and CDR2 is FQGNSA.

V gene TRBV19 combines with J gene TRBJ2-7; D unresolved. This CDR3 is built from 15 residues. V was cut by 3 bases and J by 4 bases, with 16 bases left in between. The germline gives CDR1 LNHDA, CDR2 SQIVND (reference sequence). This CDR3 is CASSIPSAGRYEQYF. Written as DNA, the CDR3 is TGTGCCAGTAGTATCCCCAGCGCAGGAAGATACGAGCAGTACTTC.

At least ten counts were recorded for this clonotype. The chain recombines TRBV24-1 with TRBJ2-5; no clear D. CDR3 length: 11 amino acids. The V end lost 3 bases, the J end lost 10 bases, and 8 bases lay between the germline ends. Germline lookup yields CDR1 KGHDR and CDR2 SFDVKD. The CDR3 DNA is TGTGCCACCAGTGATCCTGGTGGCCAGTACTTC. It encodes CATSDPGGQYF.

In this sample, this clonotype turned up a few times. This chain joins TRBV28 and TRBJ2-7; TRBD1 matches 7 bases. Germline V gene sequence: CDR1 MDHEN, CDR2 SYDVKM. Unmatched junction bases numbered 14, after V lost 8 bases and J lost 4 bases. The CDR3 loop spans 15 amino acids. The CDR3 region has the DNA TGTGCCAGCCTTGAGACAGGGTCTTCTGAATACGAGCAGTACTTC. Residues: CASLETGSSEYEQYF.

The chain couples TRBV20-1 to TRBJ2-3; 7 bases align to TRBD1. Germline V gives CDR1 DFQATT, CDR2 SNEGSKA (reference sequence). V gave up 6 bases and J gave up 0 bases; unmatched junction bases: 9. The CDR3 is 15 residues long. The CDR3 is CSARDRKTSTDTQYF. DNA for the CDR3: TGCAGTGCCCGGGACAGAAAGACTAGCACAGATACGCAGTATTTT.

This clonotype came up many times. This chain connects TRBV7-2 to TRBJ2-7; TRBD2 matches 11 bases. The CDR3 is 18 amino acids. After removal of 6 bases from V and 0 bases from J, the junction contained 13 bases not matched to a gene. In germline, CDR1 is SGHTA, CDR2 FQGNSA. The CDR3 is CASSKGVAGGTPSYEQYF. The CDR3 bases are TGTGCCAGCAGTAAAGGGGTAGCGGGGGGGACCCCCTCCTACGAGCAGTACTTC.

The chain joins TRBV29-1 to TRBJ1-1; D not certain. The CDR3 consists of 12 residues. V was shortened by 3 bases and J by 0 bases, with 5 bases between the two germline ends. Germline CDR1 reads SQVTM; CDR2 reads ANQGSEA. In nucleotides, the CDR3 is TGCAGCGTTGAGACACTGAACACTGAAGCTTTCTTT. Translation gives CSVETLNTEAFF.

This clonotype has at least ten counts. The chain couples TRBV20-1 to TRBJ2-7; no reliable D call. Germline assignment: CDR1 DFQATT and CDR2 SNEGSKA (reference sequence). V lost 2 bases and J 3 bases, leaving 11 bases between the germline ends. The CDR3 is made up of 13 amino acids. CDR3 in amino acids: CSARPLDGYEQYF. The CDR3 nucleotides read TGCAGTGCTAGACCGCTGGACGGCTACGAGCAGTACTTC.

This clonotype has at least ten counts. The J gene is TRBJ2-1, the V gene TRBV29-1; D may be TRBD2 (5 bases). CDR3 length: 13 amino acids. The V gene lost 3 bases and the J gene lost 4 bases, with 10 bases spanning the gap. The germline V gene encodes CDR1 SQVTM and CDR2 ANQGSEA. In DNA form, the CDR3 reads TGCAGCGTTGACCGGGGTCGGTACAATGAGCAGTTCTTC. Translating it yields CSVDRGRYNEQFF.

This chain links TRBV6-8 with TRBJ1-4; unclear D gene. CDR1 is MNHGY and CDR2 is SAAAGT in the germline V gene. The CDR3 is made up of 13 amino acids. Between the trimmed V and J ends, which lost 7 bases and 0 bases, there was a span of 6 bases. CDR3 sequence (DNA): TGTGCCAGCAAAGTTACAACTAATGAAAAACTGTTTTTT. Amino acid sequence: CASKVTTNEKLFF.